The subject of this entry is one T cell receptor beta chain. Its antigen is unidentified. This entry belongs to a study of CD8 T cells in ankylosing spondylitis. 5'-RACE, quantitative and with molecular barcodes, yielded the TCR beta libraries. TCRdb reprocessed the 5' RACE reads via MiXCR and lists one record per CDR3 protein. This repertoire shows about 450,000 distinct CDR3 sequences, roughly 25% found once; its top ten account for roughly 0.8%. Study-level findings and limits: Eight or nine highly homologous variants made up a TCR beta motif that seemed to typify ankylosing spondylitis blood.

The receptor's source is a male donor with ankylosing spondylitis. Sequenced: blood, either unsorted or a sorted T cell fraction (not recorded which).

The CDR3 spells CSASMQGGYNEQFF. CDR3 coding DNA: TGCAGTGCTAGTATGCAGGGTGGGTACAATGAGCAGTTCTTC. This sequence joins TRBV20-1 and TRBJ2-1; a weak D match, TRBD1 (5 bases). Deletions cut 3 bases from V and 4 bases from J, with 13 bases between. Germline V gene lookup returns CDR1 DFQATT and CDR2 SNEGSKA (reference sequence). The CDR3 has 14 amino acids.